This T cell receptor beta chain was obtained from a study of cytomegalovirus exposure and HLA in healthy donors. This CDR3 contains 13 residues. V shed 2 bases and J shed 5 bases, with 8 bases lying between them. CDR1 and CDR2 (germline): SGHRS, YFSETQ. Notes on this clone: Its antigen is as yet unknown.

PCR primers comprised 60 Vbeta and 13 Jbeta primers. Assay used: immunoSEQ multiplex PCR; TCRdb lists only in-frame clones, some missing. This sample carries 72,000 or so clones, less than 80% of them seen once, and the ten largest clones take around 3%. Study findings and constraints: The classifier was said to identify cytomegalovirus status with high specificity and sensitivity.

The specimen sequenced was PBMCs. The chain joins TRBV5-1 to TRBJ2-1, with D possibly being TRBD2 (5 bases). The receptor comes from a woman in her forties or fifties in good health and CMV-seronegative. As DNA, the CDR3 is TGCGCCAGCAGCTTACTAGTGGACAATGAGCAGTTCTTC. Protein: CASSLLVDNEQFF.